The 11 T cell receptor beta chains presented below share a single source sample, sequenced in a study of blood T cell repertoires in COVID-19. TCRdb keeps only in-frame clones here, not all; method: immunoSEQ multiplex PCR. The sample comprises about 120,000 clones, 75% to 90% of which are singletons, and approximately 28% rests with the top ten. Sequenced: peripheral blood. The source is a man in his 70s with active or convalescent COVID-19.

The chain employs TRBV5-4 and TRBJ1-2; 9 bases map to TRBD1. CDR1 is SGHNT and CDR2 is YYREEE in the germline V gene (reference sequence). Germline trimming cut 3 bases from V and 4 bases from J; bases unmatched to any gene: 7. CDR3 length: 15 residues. The CDR3 bases are TGTGCCAGCAGCTCCGCACAGGGGGCGAGCTATGGCTACACCTTC. The encoded protein is CASSSAQGASYGYTF.

The J gene is TRBJ1-1, the V gene TRBV14; D is possibly TRBD1 (6 bases). The germline CDR1 and CDR2 sequences are SGHDN and FVKESK. The CDR3 consists of 17 residues. V was cut by 0 bases and J by 5 bases, with 19 bases left in between. The CDR3 region is CASSQDLGTRVGTEAFF. In DNA, the CDR3 is TGTGCCAGCAGCCAAGACCTCGGGACAAGGGTTGGGACTGAAGCTTTCTTT.

The chain is built from TRBV9 and TRBJ1-2; D gene unclear. V lost 4 bases and J lost 2, with 9 bases in between. The CDR3 is 13 residues long. The V gene's germline CDR1 is SGDLS and CDR2 YYNGEE. In nucleotides, the CDR3 is TGTGCCAGCAGCCGTGTAGAGAACTATGGCTACACCTTC. Its protein product is CASSRVENYGYTF.

The rearrangement links TRBV19 to TRBJ2-3; TRBD1 aligns across 10 bases. The CDR3 is made up of 16 amino acids. Trimming removed 10 bases from V and 0 bases from J; junction bases left unmatched: 10. Looked up from germline, CDR1 is LNHDA and CDR2 is SQIVND (reference sequence). The CDR3 DNA reads as TGTGCCACCACGGACAGGGGGGGCATTAGCACAGATACGCAGTATTTT. This gives the protein CATTDRGGISTDTQYF.

The rearrangement links TRBV12-3 or TRBV12-4 to TRBJ1-2; TRBD1 agrees at 7 bases. The CDR3 is made up of 13 amino acids. Trimming removed 5 bases from V and 4 bases from J; junction bases left unmatched: 4. This CDR3 is CASSRGQIYGYTF. DNA of the CDR3: TGTGCCAGCAGTCGGGGACAGATCTATGGCTACACCTTC.

Only a few counts were recorded for this clone. The chain combines TRBV24-1 with TRBJ2-1; tentatively, D is TRBD1 (5 bases). The CDR3 totals 15 residues. Germline V gene data show CDR1 as KGHDR and CDR2 as SFDVKD. V lost 5 bases and J lost 4, with 14 bases in between. In nucleotides, the CDR3 is TGTGCCACCAGTGTCGGGCAGGGATCGTACAATGAGCAGTTCTTC. Translating gives CATSVGQGSYNEQFF.

V and J are TRBV27 and TRBJ1-5; D ambiguous. The CDR3 runs to 14 residues. Trimming took 0 bases from V and 7 from J, leaving 10 bases between them. CDR1 is MNHEY, CDR2 SMNVEV, per germline (reference sequence). The CDR3 DNA reads as TGTGCCAGCAGTTTATCAGGGTCGGGGCAGCCCCAGCATTTT. It specifies CASSLSGSGQPQHF.

Written as DNA, the CDR3 is TGTGCCAGTAAATCAGGGCCTACATCTGGAAACACCATATATTTT. Protein sequence: CASKSGPTSGNTIYF. The J gene is TRBJ1-3, the V gene TRBV19, with a tentative D call TRBD1 (5 bases). V dropped 7 bases and J dropped 1 base, with 14 bases sitting between them. This CDR3 comprises 15 residues. Germline V gives CDR1 LNHDA, CDR2 SQIVND (reference sequence). Complete variable domain (other parts from reference TRBV19 and TRBJ1-3): DGGITQSPKYLFRKEGQNVTLSCEQNLNHDAMYWYRQDPGQGLRLIYYSQIVNDFQKGDIAEGYSVSREKKESFPLTVTSAQKNPTAFYLCASKSGPTSGNTIYFGEGSWLTVV.

The chain carries TRBV29-1 and TRBJ1-4; D remains unclear. The CDR3 covers 12 residues. Germline loops: CDR1 SQVTM, CDR2 ANQGSEA. Trimming left V 5 bases short and J 8 bases short, with 12 bases between. Here the CDR3 reads CSVRPGGEKLFF. The CDR3 nucleotides read TGCAGCGTTCGCCCCGGAGGAGAAAAACTGTTTTTT.

This chain links TRBV7-6 with TRBJ2-7, with D possibly being TRBD2 (6 bases). This CDR3 has 17 residues. Germline V gives CDR1 SGHVS, CDR2 FNYEAQ. The germline V and J ends were trimmed by 0 bases and 3 bases, with 18 bases remaining between them. CDR3 loop: CASSLAQANAGGYEQYF. The CDR3 nucleotides read TGTGCCAGCAGCTTAGCGCAGGCGAACGCCGGGGGCTACGAGCAGTACTTC.

This clone has only one observation. V and J are TRBV30 and TRBJ1-2, with D perhaps TRBD1 (5 bases). With 1 base removed from V and 6 bases from J, the gap between germline ends came to 15 bases. This CDR3 contains 14 residues. The V gene's germline CDR1 is GTSNPN and CDR2 SVGIG (reference sequence). CDR3 sequence: CAWSALAGGNGYTF. The CDR3 nucleotides read TGTGCCTGGAGTGCCCTTGCCGGGGGTAATGGCTACACCTTC.